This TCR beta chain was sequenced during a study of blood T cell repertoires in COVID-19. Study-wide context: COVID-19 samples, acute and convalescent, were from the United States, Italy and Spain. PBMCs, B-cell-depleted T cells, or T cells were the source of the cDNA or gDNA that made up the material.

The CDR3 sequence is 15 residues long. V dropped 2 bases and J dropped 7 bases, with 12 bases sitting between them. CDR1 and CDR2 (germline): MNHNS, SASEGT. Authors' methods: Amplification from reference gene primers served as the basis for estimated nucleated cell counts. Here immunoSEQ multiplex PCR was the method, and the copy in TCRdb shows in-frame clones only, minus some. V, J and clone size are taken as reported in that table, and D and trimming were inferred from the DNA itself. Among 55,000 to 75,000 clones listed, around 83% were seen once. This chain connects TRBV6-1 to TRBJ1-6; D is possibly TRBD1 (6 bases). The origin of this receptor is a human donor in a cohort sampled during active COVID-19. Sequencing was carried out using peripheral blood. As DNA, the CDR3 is TGTGCCAGCAGTGAACTCGACAGGACCAATTCACCCCTCCACTTT. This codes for CASSELDRTNSPLHF.